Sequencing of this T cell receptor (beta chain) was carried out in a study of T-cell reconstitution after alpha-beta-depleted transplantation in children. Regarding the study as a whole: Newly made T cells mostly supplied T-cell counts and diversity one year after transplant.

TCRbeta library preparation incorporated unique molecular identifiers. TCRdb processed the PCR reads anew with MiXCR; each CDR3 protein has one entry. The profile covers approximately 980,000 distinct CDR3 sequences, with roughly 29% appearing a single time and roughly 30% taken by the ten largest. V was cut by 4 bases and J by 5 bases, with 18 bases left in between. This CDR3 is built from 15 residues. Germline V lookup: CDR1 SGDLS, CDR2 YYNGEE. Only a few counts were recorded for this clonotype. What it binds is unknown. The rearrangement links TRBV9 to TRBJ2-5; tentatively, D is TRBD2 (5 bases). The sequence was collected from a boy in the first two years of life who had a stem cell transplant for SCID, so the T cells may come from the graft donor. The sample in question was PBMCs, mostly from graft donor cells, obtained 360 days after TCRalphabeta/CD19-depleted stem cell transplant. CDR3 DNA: TGTGCCAGCAGCCCCGGGATCCAAGGCGCGGAGACCCAGTACTTC. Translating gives CASSPGIQGAETQYF.